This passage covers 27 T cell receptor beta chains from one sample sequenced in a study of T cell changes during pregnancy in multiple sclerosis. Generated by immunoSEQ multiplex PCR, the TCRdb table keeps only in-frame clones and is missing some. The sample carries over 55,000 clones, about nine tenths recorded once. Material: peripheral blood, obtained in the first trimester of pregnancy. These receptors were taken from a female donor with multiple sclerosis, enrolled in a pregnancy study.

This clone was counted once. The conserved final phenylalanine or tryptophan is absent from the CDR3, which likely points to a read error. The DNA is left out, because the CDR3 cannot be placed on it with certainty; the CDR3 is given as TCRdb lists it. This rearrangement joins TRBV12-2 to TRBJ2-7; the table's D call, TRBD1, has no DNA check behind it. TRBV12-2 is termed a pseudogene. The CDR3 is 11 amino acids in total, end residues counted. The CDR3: CASRLVNRSLL.

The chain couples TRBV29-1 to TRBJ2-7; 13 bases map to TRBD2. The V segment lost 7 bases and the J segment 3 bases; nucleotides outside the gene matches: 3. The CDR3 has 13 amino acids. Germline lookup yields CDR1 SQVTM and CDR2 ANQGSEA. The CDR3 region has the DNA TGCAGCGCTGGGACTAGCGGGAACTACGAGCAGTACTTC. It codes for CSAGTSGNYEQYF.

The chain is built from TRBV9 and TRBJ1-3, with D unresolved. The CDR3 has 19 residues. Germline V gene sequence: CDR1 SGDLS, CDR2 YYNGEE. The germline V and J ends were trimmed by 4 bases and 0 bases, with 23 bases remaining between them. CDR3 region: CASSPRSPLGASSGNTIYF. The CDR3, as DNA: TGTGCCAGCAGCCCCCGAAGTCCTTTGGGAGCGTCCTCTGGAAACACCATATATTTT.

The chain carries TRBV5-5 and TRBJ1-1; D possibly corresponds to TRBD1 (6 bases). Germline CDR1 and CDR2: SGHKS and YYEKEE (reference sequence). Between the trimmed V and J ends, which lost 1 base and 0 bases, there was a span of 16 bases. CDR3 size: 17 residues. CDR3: CASSLSEQGPLNTEAFF. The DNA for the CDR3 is TGTGCCAGCAGCTTGTCGGAGCAGGGGCCCTTGAACACTGAAGCTTTCTTT.

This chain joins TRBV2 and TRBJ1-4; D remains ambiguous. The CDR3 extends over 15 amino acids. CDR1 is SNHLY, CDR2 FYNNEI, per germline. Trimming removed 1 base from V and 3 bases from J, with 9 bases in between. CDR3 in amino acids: CASSEDDGANEKLFF. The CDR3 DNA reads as TGTGCCAGCAGTGAAGACGACGGGGCTAATGAAAAACTGTTTTTT.

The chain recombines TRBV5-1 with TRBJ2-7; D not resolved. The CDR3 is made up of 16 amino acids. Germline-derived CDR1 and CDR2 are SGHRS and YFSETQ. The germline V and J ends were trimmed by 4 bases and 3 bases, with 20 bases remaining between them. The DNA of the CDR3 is TGCGCCAGCAGCATTGGCAGTTCAGTTCTAGACTACGAGCAGTACTTC. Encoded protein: CASSIGSSVLDYEQYF.

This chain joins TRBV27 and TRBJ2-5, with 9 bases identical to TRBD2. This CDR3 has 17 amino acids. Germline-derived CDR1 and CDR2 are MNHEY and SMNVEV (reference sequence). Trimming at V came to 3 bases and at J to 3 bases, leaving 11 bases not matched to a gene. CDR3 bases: TGTGCCAGCAGTTTCCCGGATGGGACTAGCAGTAAAGAGACCCAGTACTTC. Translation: CASSFPDGTSSKETQYF.

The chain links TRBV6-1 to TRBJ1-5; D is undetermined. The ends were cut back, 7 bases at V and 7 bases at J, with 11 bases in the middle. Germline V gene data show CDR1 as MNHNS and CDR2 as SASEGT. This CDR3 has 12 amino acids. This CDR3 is CASKFRLQPQHF. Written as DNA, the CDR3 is TGTGCCAGCAAATTCAGGTTGCAGCCCCAGCATTTT.

CDR3 nucleotides: TGTGCCAGCAGTTCCCGGGACTTACAAGAGACCCAGTACTTC. Its translation: CASSSRDLQETQYF. This chain connects TRBV6-5 to TRBJ2-5, with TRBD2 as a possible D gene (6 bases). Between the trimmed V and J ends, which lost 4 bases and 2 bases, there was a span of 11 bases. The length of the CDR3 is 14 residues. Germline CDR1 reads MNHEY; CDR2 reads SVGAGI.

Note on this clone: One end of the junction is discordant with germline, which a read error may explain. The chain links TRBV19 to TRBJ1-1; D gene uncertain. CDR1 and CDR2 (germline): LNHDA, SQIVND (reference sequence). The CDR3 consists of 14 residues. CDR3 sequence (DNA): TGTGCCAGTAGGATAGTGGGCAGAAACACTGAAGCTTTCTTT. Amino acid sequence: CASRIVGRNTEAFF.

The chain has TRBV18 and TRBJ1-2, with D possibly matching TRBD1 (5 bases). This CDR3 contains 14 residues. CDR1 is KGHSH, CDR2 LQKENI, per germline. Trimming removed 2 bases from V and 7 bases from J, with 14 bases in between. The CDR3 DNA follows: TGTGCCAGCTCACCAGAAAGCGGGGACTCTGGCTACACCTTC. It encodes CASSPESGDSGYTF.

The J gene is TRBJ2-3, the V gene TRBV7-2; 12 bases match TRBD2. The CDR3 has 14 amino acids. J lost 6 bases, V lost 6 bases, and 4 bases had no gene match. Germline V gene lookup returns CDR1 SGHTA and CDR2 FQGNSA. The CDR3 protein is CASSPGTSGDTQYF. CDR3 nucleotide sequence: TGTGCCAGCAGTCCGGGGACTAGCGGGGATACGCAGTATTTT.

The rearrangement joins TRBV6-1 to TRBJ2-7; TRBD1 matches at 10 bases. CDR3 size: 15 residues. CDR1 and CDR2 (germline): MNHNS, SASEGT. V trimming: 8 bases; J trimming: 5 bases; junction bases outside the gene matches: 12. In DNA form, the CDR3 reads TGTGCCAGCGTCAAGACAGGGGGCGAGACTGACGAGCAGTACTTC. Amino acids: CASVKTGGETDEQYF.

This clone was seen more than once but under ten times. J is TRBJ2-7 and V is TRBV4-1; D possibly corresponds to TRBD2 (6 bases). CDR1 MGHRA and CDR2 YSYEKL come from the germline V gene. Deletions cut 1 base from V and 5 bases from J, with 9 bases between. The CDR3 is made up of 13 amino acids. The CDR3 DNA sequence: TGCGCCAGCAGCCAAGTTTCGGGGGACGAGCAGTACTTC. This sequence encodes CASSQVSGDEQYF.

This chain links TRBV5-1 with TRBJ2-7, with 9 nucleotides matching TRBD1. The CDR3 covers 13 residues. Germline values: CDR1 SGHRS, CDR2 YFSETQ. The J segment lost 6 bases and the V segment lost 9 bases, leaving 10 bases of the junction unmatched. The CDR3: CATSPGQGSEQYF. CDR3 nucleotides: TGCGCCACCTCCCCGGGACAGGGTAGCGAGCAGTACTTC.

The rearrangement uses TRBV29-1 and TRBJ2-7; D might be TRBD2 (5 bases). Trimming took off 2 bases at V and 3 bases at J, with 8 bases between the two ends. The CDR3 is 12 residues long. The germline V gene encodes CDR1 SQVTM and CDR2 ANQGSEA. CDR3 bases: TGCAGCGTTGAACTAGCAAACTACGAGCAGTACTTC. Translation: CSVELANYEQYF.

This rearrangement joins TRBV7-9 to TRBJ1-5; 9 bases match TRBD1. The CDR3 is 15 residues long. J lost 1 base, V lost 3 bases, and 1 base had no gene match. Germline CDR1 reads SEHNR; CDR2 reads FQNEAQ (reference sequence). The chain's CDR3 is CASSFGTGSNQPQHF. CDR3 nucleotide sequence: TGTGCCAGCAGCTTCGGGACAGGGAGCAATCAGCCCCAGCATTTT.

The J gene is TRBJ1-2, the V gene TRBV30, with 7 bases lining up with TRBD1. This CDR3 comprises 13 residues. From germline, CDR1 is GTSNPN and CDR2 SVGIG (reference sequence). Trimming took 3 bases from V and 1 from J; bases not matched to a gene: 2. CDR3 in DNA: TGTGCCTGGAGCGGGGACAGTAACTATGGCTACACCTTC. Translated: CAWSGDSNYGYTF.

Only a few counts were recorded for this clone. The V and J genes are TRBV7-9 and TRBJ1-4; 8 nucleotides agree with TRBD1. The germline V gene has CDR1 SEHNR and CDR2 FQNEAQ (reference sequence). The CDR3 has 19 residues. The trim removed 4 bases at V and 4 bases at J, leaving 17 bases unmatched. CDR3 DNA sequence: TGTGCCAGCAGCTCCGTCATCTTCCGACAGGGGACTCATAATGAAAAACTGTTTTTT. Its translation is CASSSVIFRQGTHNEKLFF.

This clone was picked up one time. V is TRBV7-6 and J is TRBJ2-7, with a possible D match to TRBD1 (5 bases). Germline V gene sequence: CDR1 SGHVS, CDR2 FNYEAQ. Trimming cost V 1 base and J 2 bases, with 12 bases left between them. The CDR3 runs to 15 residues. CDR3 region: CASSLDYRKPYEQYF. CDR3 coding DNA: TGTGCCAGCAGCTTAGATTACAGGAAACCCTACGAGCAGTACTTC.

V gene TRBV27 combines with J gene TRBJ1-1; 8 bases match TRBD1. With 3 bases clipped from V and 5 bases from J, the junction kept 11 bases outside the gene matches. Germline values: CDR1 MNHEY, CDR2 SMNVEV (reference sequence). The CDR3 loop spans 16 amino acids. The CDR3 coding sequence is TGTGCCAGCAGTTTTTCCCCCGCACAGGGGGGGACTGAAGCTTTCTTT. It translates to CASSFSPAQGGTEAFF.

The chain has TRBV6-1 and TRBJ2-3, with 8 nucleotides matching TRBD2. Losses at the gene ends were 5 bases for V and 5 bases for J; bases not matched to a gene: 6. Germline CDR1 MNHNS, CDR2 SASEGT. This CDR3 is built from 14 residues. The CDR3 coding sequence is TGTGCCAGCAGTTTTAGCGGGGCCTTAGATACGCAGTATTTT. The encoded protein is CASSFSGALDTQYF.

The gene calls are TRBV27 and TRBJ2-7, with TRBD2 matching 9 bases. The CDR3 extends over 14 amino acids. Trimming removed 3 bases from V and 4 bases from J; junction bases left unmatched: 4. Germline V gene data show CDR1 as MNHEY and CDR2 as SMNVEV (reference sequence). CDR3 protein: CASSLLAGKYEQYF. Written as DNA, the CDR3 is TGTGCCAGCAGTTTGCTAGCGGGGAAATACGAGCAGTACTTC.

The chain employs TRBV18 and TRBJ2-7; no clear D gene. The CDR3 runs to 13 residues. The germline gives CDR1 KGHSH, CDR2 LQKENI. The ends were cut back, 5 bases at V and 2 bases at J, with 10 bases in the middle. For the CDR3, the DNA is TGTGCCAGCTCATCTGCCAACACCTACGAGCAGTACTTC. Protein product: CASSSANTYEQYF. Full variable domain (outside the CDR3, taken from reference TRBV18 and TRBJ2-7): NAGVMQNPRHLVRRRGQEARLRCSPMKGHSHVYWYRQLPEEGLKFMVYLQKENIIDESGMPKERFSAEFPKEGPSILRIQQVVRGDSAAYFCASSSANTYEQYFGPGTRLTVT.

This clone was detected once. This chain's CDR3 is CASSKGQALTNEKLFF. CDR3 DNA: TGTGCCAGTAGTAAAGGACAGGCCTTGACTAATGAAAAACTGTTTTTT. The gene calls are TRBV19 and TRBJ1-4; 7 bases line up with TRBD1. This CDR3 has 16 amino acids. The ends lost 4 bases at V and 2 bases at J; junction bases unmatched: 7. From germline, CDR1 is LNHDA and CDR2 SQIVND (reference sequence).

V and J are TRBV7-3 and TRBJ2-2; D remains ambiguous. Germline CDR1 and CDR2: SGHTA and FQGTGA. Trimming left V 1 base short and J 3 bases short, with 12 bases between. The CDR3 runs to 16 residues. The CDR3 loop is CASSLRADWYTGELFF. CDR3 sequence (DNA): TGTGCCAGCAGCTTAAGGGCCGATTGGTACACCGGGGAGCTGTTTTTT.

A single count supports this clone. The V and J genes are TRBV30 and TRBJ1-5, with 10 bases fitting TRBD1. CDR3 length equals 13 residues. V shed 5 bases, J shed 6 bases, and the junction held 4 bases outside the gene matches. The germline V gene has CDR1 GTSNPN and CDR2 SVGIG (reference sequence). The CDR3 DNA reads TGTGCCTGGGAGACAGGGGGCGGTCAGCCCCAGCATTTT. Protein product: CAWETGGGQPQHF.